The TCR beta chain under discussion was sequenced for a study of cytomegalovirus exposure and HLA in healthy donors. Concerning this clone itself: The antigen remains unidentified.

13 Jbeta primers and 60 Vbeta primers were used for the PCR. The assay was immunoSEQ multiplex PCR, and TCRdb's table has in-frame clones only and misses some. The sample includes a few hundred thousand clones, around 81% of them seen just once. Germline lookup yields CDR1 MDHEN and CDR2 SYDVKM. V was clipped by 6 bases and J by 2 bases, with 14 bases between them. The CDR3 is made up of 15 amino acids. Regarding the study as a whole: The productive fraction for most TCR beta V segments was about 90% or about 30% in an earlier analysis. Further analysis was carried out later, and it showed several of the most significant clusters appearing linked to common viral pathogens. Differences between HLA loci emerged in a later analysis of TCR association rates, with DRB1 most and HLA-C fewest.

The origin of this receptor is a woman aged 55-69 years in good health and CMV-seropositive. This rearrangement joins TRBV28 to TRBJ1-5; the D gene is possibly TRBD1 (6 bases). The sample consisted of PBMCs. The CDR3 sequence: CASSPRGAGNQPQHF. The CDR3 coding sequence is TGTGCCAGCAGCCCCCGGGGGGCGGGCAATCAGCCCCAGCATTTT. The entire variable domain, with the rest obtained from reference TRBV28 and TRBJ1-5, is as follows: DVKVTQSSRYLVKRTGEKVFLECVQDMDHENMFWYRQDPGLGLRLIYFSYDVKMKEKGDIPEGYSVSREKKERFSLILESASTNQTSMYLCASSPRGAGNQPQHFGDGTRLSIL.